The present entry profiles one T cell receptor beta chain with its context. The antigen is unknown. The data stem from a study of Ad26.COV2.S vaccination and SARS-CoV-2 variants. As for the study in general: Into the muscle, Ad26.COV2.S was dosed once or twice, 56 days apart. Points from the study as a whole: Responses of T cells in total may have been underestimated by the TCR breadth and depth analyses.

Data came from immunoSEQ multiplex PCR; TCRdb stores just in-frame clones and leaves some out. The top ten clones hold 2.1% of a sample with more than 300,000 clones, 85% of them seen once. The germline V and J ends were trimmed by 0 bases and 3 bases, with 10 bases remaining between them. Germline-derived CDR1 and CDR2 are SGHRS and YFSETQ. This CDR3 is 14 amino acids long. Regarding treatment: over 15 received Ad26.COV2.S at low or high dose, single or two shots; about 5 received placebo; per-sample allocation not given. Sampling happened 63 days after the first vaccine or placebo injection. The source of this sequence is a person between 18 and 65 years old who received the Ad26.COV2.S COVID-19 vaccine or a placebo. Sequencing used peripheral blood, obtained in a trial of Ad26.COV2.S vaccine versus placebo. The V gene is TRBV5-1, the J gene TRBJ2-7, with D perhaps TRBD2 (5 bases). The CDR3 DNA reads as TGCGCCAGCAGCTTGGTTCCGGGAAACTACGAGCAGTACTTC. Its protein is CASSLVPGNYEQYF. Together with reference TRBV5-1 and TRBJ2-7, the CDR3 gives the full variable domain: KAGVTQTPRYLIKTRGQQVTLSCSPISGHRSVSWYQQTPGQGLQFLFEYFSETQRNKGNFPGRFSGRQFSNSRSEMNVSTLELGDSALYLCASSLVPGNYEQYFGPGTRLTVT.